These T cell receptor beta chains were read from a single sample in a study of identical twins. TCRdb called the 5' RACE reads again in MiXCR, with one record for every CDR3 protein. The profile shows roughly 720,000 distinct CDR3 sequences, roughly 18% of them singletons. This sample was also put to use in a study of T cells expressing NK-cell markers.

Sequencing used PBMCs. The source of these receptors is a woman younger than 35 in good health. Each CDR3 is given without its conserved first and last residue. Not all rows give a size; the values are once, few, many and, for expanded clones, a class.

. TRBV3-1 ASSQEWVTDTQY
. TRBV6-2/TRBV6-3 ASEENRNEAF
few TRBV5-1 ASSPTIRRTDTQY
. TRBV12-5 ASGLNARLTDYGYT
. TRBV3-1 ASSQPTGQRYNEQF
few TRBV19 ASRTGVTSRPGANVLT
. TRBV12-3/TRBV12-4 ASSSKGTSGARDTQY
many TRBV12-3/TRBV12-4 ASSFPVRGGTGNTIY
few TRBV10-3 AISPGQKNIT
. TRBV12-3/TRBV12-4 ASSLWGINEQF
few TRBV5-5 ASSPPLKGNEKLF
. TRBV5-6 ASSLLAEGGLDTQY
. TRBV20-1 SAREGAPIRAF
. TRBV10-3 AISRIRAGVGYNEQF
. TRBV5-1 ASSLDPRQGGTYEQY
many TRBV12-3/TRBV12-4 ASKTVVGLAF
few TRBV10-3 AINGQGVGEQY
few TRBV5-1 ASSRGGGGDGATEAF
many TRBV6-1 ASTKGQGTYEQY
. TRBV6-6 ASSRNSGDEQF
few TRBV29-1 SVASVGYT
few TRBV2 ASRSSGGHLAKNIQY
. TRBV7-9 ATKAGDTQY
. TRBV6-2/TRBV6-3 ASSYSDQGTTEAF
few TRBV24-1 ATSISPEFGAGRGNEQF
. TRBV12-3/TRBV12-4 ASSRGDREGEKLF
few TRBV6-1 ASRPLGQGTGRAKNIQY
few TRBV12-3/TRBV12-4 ASSFRTSLYEQY
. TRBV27 ATAGGPGLNEQF
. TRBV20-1 SARDLSSPNEQF
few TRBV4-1 ASSQPREFAEAF
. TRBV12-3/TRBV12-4 ASSSDPMIGYT
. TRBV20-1 SASQRSYYNEQF
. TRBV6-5 ASSYSARTDSPLH
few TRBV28 ASSFPTGGEGEQY
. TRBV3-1 ASSQNPATHEQY
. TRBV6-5 ASSYSRGKNIQY
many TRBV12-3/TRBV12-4 ASSFRGAGYSEQF
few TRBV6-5 ATSQGTGELF
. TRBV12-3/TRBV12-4 ASSLILAGGSNTGELF
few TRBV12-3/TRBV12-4 ASSFQGIIYEQY
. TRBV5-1 ASSLEPKGIQETQY
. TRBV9 ASSLEDRAAGEQF
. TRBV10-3 AISESTFGYT
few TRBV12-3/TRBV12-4 ASIPGGGGSNEQF
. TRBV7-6 ASSPDDGRAQNEQY
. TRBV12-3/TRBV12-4 ASSFGHEQF
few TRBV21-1 ASSKEAGGRGNEQF
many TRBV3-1 ASSQEAMQSEAF
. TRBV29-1 SVAGGNGYT
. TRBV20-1 SASRQYDEQF
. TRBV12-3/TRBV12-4 ASRTSTLNYGYT
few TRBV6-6 ASRDLYGYT
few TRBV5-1 ASSLVRDRLS